This T cell receptor (beta chain) was captured by sequencing in a study of blood T cell repertoires in COVID-19. Study summary: Acute and convalescent COVID-19 specimens originated in the United States, Italy and Spain.

Some clones are missing from TCRdb's copy, which holds only in-frame ones; the method was immunoSEQ multiplex PCR. Of about 270,000 clones listed, 70% to 90% are singletons. Across about two dozen US areas, participants ranged in age from 18 to 89 years. CDR3 length: 14 amino acids. The ends lost 9 bases at V and 1 base at J; junction bases unmatched: 6. CDR1 is KGHDR and CDR2 is SFDVKD in the germline V gene. This rearrangement joins TRBV24-1 to TRBJ1-1; 8 positions match TRBD1. Material for sequencing was PBMCs or T cells enriched from blood (not recorded which). The receptor was derived from a woman in her forties or fifties with acute COVID-19. This CDR3 reads CATGTDRENTEAFF. CDR3 bases: TGTGCCACCGGTACGGACAGGGAGAACACTGAAGCTTTCTTT.